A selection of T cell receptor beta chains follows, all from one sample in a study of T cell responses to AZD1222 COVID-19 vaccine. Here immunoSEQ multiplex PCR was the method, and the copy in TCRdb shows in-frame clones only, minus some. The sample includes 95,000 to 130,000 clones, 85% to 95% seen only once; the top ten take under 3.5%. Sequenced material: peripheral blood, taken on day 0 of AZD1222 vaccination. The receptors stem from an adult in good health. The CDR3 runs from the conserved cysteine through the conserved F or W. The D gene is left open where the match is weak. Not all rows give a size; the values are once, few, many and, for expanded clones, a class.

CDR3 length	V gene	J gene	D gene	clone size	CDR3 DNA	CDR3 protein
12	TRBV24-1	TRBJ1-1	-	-	TGTGCCACCAGTGACTTAGGGATTGAAGCTTTCTTT	CATSDLGIEAFF
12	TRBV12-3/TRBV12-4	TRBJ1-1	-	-	TGTGCCAGCAGTTTAGGGCGCGGCGAAGCTTTCTTT	CASSLGRGEAFF
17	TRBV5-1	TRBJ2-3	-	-	TGCGCCAGCAGCTGGACCGAAGGGCTCAAAATCCCCGATACGCAGTATTTT	CASSWTEGLKIPDTQYF
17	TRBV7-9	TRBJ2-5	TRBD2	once	TGTGCCAGCAGCTGGATAAACGCCGGCCTAGCGGGACAGACCCAGTACTTC	CASSWINAGLAGQTQYF
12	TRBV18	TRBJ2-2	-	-	TGTGCCAGCTCACCAGTCACCGGGGAGCTGTTTTTT	CASSPVTGELFF
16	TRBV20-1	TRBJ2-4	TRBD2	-	TGCAGTGCTAGTGTCGTCCTAGCGGGACGTAAAAACATTCAGTACTTC	CSASVVLAGRKNIQYF
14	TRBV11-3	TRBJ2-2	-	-	TGTGCCAGCAGCTTAGGACTTAACACCGGGGAGCTGTTTTTT	CASSLGLNTGELFF
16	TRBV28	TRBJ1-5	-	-	TGTGCCAGCAGGGCCCACACGGGGGCAGACAATCAGCCCCAGCATTTT	CASRAHTGADNQPQHF
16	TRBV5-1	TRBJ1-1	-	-	TGCGCCAGCAGCCCTACCCCGGGACACTCGAACACTGAAGCTTTCTTT	CASSPTPGHSNTEAFF
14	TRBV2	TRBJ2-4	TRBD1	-	TGTGCCAGCAGACAGGACAGGTCGGGAAACATTCAGTACTTC	CASRQDRSGNIQYF
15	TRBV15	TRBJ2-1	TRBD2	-	TGTGCCACCAGCAGGACTAGCGGGAGCTTCTATGAGCAGTTCTTC	CATSRTSGSFYEQFF
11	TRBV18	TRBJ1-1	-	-	TGTGCCAGCTCACAGGGGACAGAAGCTTTCTTT	CASSQGTEAFF
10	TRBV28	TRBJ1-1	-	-	TGTGCCAGCATGGGCACTGAAGCTTTCTTT	CASMGTEAFF
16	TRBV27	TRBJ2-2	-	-	TGTGCCAGCAGTTTCTGGGGGGAGGCGGTCACCGGGGAGCTGTTTTTT	CASSFWGEAVTGELFF
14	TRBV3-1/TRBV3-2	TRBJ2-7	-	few	TGTGCCAGCAGCCAAATTAGGGGAGGATACGAGCAGTACTTC	CASSQIRGGYEQYF
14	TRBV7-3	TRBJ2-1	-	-	TGTGCCAGCAGCCATGGACCCTTCTCCAATGAGCAGTTCTTC	CASSHGPFSNEQFF
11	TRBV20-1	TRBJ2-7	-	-	TGCAGTGCGGACGGGGGCTACGAGCAGTACTTC	CSADGGYEQYF
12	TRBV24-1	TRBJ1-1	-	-	TGTGCCACCAGTGATTTGAACACTGAAGCTTTCTTT	CATSDLNTEAFF
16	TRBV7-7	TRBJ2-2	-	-	TGTGCCAGCAGCTTCGGCCCAGGGGCCCCAGGAGGGGAGCTGTTTTTT	CASSFGPGAPGGELFF
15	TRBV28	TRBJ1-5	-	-	TGTGCCAGCAGTTTTTCCCACAGGGCTGGCTGGCCCCAGCATTTT	CASSFSHRAGWPQHF
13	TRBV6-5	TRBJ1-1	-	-	TGTGCCAGCAGTTACTCTCGTGCGGATAAAGCTTTCTTT	CASSYSRADKAFF
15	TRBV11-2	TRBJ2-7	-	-	TGTGCCAGCAGCTCCCACCGTACGGTCGTAGGCGAGCAGTACTTC	CASSSHRTVVGEQYF
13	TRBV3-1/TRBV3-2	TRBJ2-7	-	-	TGTGCCAGCAGCCAAGATCCTAAAAGGGAGCAGTACTTC	CASSQDPKREQYF
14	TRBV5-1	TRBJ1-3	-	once	TGCGCCAGCAGCACGGATTTCTCTGGAAACACCATATATTTT	CASSTDFSGNTIYF
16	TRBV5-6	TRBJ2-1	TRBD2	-	TGTGCCAGCAGCTCCTCGGGGGGGTCCCCCTACAATGAGCAGTTCTTC	CASSSSGGSPYNEQFF
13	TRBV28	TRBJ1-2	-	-	TGTGCCAGCAGTTTAAGACCCACCTATGGCTACACCTTC	CASSLRPTYGYTF
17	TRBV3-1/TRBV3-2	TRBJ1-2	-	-	TGTGCCAGCAGCCAAGGGATAACTGGGATATGGGTAAATGGCTACACCTTC	CASSQGITGIWVNGYTF
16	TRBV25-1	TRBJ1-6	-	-	TGTGCCAGCAGTGAAGGGGGCGGCGCGTTCAATTCACCCCTCCACTTT	CASSEGGGAFNSPLHF
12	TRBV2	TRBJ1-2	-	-	TGTGCCAGCCTGACCCGGGGCTATGGCTACACCTTC	CASLTRGYGYTF
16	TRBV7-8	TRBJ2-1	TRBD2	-	TGTGCCAGCAGCAGACCGGGACTAGCGGAGCTCAATGAGCAGTTCTTC	CASSRPGLAELNEQFF
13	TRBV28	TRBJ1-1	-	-	TGTGCCAGCAGTTTGAATGGGAACACTGAAGCTTTCTTT	CASSLNGNTEAFF
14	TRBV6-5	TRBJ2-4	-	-	TGTGCCAGCAGGCAGGGCTTAGCCAAAAACATTCAGTACTTC	CASRQGLAKNIQYF
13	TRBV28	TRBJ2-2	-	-	TGTGCCAGCAGTACTCAGGTCGCCGGGGAGCTGTTTTTT	CASSTQVAGELFF
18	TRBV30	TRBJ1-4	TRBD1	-	TGTGCCTGGAGTGTACTAAAGACAGGGGCGTGGGCTAATGAAAAACTGTTTTTT	CAWSVLKTGAWANEKLFF
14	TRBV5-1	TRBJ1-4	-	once	TGCGCCAGCAGCCCGGAGGGGTCTGGCGAAAAACTGTTTTTT	CASSPEGSGEKLFF
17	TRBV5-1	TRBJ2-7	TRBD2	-	TGCGCCAGCAGCCTTACCCCCCGGACTAGCGGGGCCTACGAGCAGTACTTC	CASSLTPRTSGAYEQYF
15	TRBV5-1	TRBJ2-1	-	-	TGCGCCAGCAGCTTGATATCCCCGGTAGGAAGCGAGCAGTTCTTC	CASSLISPVGSEQFF
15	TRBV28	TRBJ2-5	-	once	TGTGCCAGCAGTTTCCCTGACAGGTACCAAGAGACCCAGTACTTC	CASSFPDRYQETQYF
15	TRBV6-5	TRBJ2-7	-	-	TGTGCCAGCAGGACCCAGGGTACCAGCTCCTACGAGCAGTACTTC	CASRTQGTSSYEQYF
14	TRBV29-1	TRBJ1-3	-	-	TGCAGCGCATCGACAGTTCCCTCTGGAAACACCATATATTTT	CSASTVPSGNTIYF